This passage covers 14 T cell receptor beta chains from one sample sequenced in a study of shared clonotypes between healthy human individuals. Here immunoSEQ multiplex PCR was the method, and the copy in TCRdb shows in-frame clones only, minus some. This table holds more than 2 million clones, 85% to 95% found once. CD45RO-negative CD8 cells positively selected for CCR7 made up the naive population, which excluded terminally differentiated effector memory CD45RA+ cells. The material sequenced was naive CD8+ T cells from PBMCs. These receptors were obtained from a man younger than 30 in good health. Some clones in this sample may be carry-over from other donors' samples.

J is TRBJ2-1 and V is TRBV27, with 11 bases matching TRBD2. With V trimmed by 6 bases and J by 1 base, 11 bases remained unmatched. The CDR3 covers 18 residues. CDR1 is MNHEY and CDR2 is SMNVEV in the germline V gene (reference sequence). DNA for the CDR3: TGTGCCAGCAGGCCCATACTAGCGGGAGTGAGGTCCTACAATGAGCAGTTCTTC. It translates to CASRPILAGVRSYNEQFF.

The J gene is TRBJ2-7, the V gene TRBV6-5; tentative D call: TRBD2 (6 bases). The germline V gene has CDR1 MNHEY and CDR2 SVGAGI. The CDR3 is 14 residues long. V dropped 6 bases and J dropped 6 bases, with 18 bases sitting between them. In DNA form, the CDR3 reads TGTGCCAGCAGCGCGGGGCCCTTTTTTGGCGAGCAGTACTTC. Protein product: CASSAGPFFGEQYF.

The chain recombines TRBV6-5 with TRBJ1-1, with D uncertain. The CDR3 contains 9 residues. From germline, CDR1 is MNHEY and CDR2 SVGAGI. V lost 6 bases and J lost 13, with 9 bases in between. As DNA, the CDR3 is TGTGCCAGCAGCCTCGATGGTTTCTTT. It encodes CASSLDGFF.

The V gene is TRBV28, the J gene TRBJ2-3; 13 nucleotides align to TRBD2. This CDR3 is 17 amino acids long. The V and J ends lost 6 bases and 2 bases, in that order; junction bases with no gene match: 8. CDR1 and CDR2 (germline): MDHEN, SYDVKM. Here the CDR3 DNA reads TGTGCCAGCAGACTTATGGGACTAGCGGGGTTCACAGATACGCAGTATTTT. Protein product: CASRLMGLAGFTDTQYF.

The V and J genes are TRBV27 and TRBJ2-7; a possible D gene is TRBD2 (7 bases). Germline V CDR1 and CDR2: MNHEY, SMNVEV (reference sequence). V gave up 4 bases and J gave up 2 bases, with 12 bases separating them. This CDR3 has 14 amino acids. CDR3 bases: TGTGCCAGCAGTTCCAGGGGAGGGACCTACGAGCAGTACTTC. Protein: CASSSRGGTYEQYF.

This sequence joins TRBV5-5 and TRBJ2-2, with 9 bases matching TRBD1. This CDR3 comprises 17 residues. The germline V gene encodes CDR1 SGHKS and CDR2 YYEKEE (reference sequence). V gave up 1 base and J gave up 1 base; unmatched junction bases: 5. The CDR3 sequence is CASSLIPGQGNTGELFF. In DNA, the CDR3 is TGTGCCAGCAGCTTGATCCCGGGACAGGGGAACACCGGGGAGCTGTTTTTT. The full variable domain, rest sourced from reference TRBV5-5 and TRBJ2-2, is DAGVTQSPTHLIKTRGQQVTLRCSPISGHKSVSWYQQVLGQGPQFIFQYYEKEERGRGNFPDRFSARQFPNYSSELNVNALLLGDSALYLCASSLIPGQGNTGELFFGEGSRLTVL.

The V and J genes are TRBV6-5 and TRBJ2-5; no clear D. Germline CDR1 is MNHEY and CDR2 is SVGAGI. The CDR3 has 14 amino acids. With 2 bases removed from V and 3 bases from J, the gap between germline ends came to 10 bases. CDR3 DNA sequence: TGTGCCAGCAGTTACAATAACGCTAAAGAGACCCAGTACTTC. This sequence encodes CASSYNNAKETQYF.

This clone was picked up one time. The V gene is TRBV9, the J gene TRBJ2-1; D is ambiguous. This CDR3 has 16 amino acids. The germline V gene encodes CDR1 SGDLS and CDR2 YYNGEE. V lost 5 bases to trimming and J lost 1 base, with 16 bases between them. The CDR3 loop is CASSSKSSNSYNEQFF. The CDR3 bases are TGTGCCAGCAGTTCTAAATCTAGTAATTCCTACAATGAGCAGTTCTTC.

About this clone itself: Other DNA variants within this sample encode the same CDR3. The chain joins TRBV9 to TRBJ1-2; D ambiguous. Germline CDR1 SGDLS, CDR2 YYNGEE. Trimming removed 2 bases from V and 2 bases from J, with 4 bases in between. This CDR3 spans 12 amino acids. The CDR3: CASSVGNYGYTF. CDR3 in DNA: TGTGCCAGCAGCGTCGGGAACTATGGCTACACCTTC.

The chain recombines TRBV15 with TRBJ2-5; the D is unclear. The assigned J gene may be wrong: the sequence end matches TRBJ2-7 better. The CDR3 spans 13 residues. Germline V lookup: CDR1 LNHNV, CDR2 YYDKDF (reference sequence). The CDR3 nucleotides read TGTGCCACCAGCAGAGTCCGCTTGGACGAGCAGTACTTC. Amino acid sequence: CATSRVRLDEQYF.

The chain joins TRBV10-3 to TRBJ2-1; TRBD2 matches 11 bases. Germline CDR1 reads ENHRY; CDR2 reads SYGVKD. J was trimmed by 5 bases and V by 6 bases; bases with no gene match: 3. This CDR3 contains 14 residues. CDR3: CAISGTSGNNEQFF. The CDR3 DNA reads TGTGCCATCAGCGGGACTAGCGGCAACAATGAGCAGTTCTTC.

The rearrangement uses TRBV27 and TRBJ2-2; D gene uncertain. The CDR3 totals 14 residues. Trimming removed 6 bases at V and 4 bases at J, with 12 bases between. Looked up from germline, CDR1 is MNHEY and CDR2 is SMNVEV (reference sequence). This CDR3 reads CASSLDIITGELFF. CDR3 in DNA: TGTGCCAGCAGCCTCGACATCATCACCGGGGAGCTGTTTTTT.

This clone has a handful of counts. The chain uses TRBV6-1 and TRBJ2-7, with D possibly matching TRBD1 (6 bases). The ends were cut back, 7 bases at V and 2 bases at J, with 12 bases in the middle. Germline V CDR1 and CDR2: MNHNS, SASEGT. The CDR3 totals 13 residues. The CDR3 is CASTINRAYEQYF. In DNA, the CDR3 is TGTGCCAGCACTATCAACAGGGCCTACGAGCAGTACTTC.

This clone was seen once. The chain combines TRBV7-9 with TRBJ1-1; 8 nucleotides match TRBD1. Germline trimming cut 5 bases from V and 6 bases from J; bases unmatched to any gene: 8. Per the germline V gene, CDR1 is SEHNR and CDR2 is FQNEAQ (reference sequence). The CDR3 has 14 residues. The CDR3 protein is CASSPGQGAAEAFF. The CDR3 DNA reads TGTGCCAGCAGCCCCGGGCAGGGGGCCGCTGAAGCTTTCTTT.